The entry below gives a single TCR beta chain sequence along with its context. This specimen comes from a study of human T cells and chemical hapten exposure. Turning to the study itself: A roughly 2 cm by roughly 2 cm inner upper arm patch received 2% DPC for sensitization. Each patient's scalp received weekly diphenylcyclopropenone throughout the approximately 24-week study. The patients, most of them female, presented with alopecia areata, totalis or universalis.

Noted time point: pre-sensitization, week 0. As to treatment: therapeutic diphenylcyclopropenone sensitization with weekly scalp DPC. TCRdb re-called the RACE reads through MiXCR, storing one row per CDR3 protein. This table has a few hundred thousand distinct CDR3 sequences, approximately 7.5% appearing once. Germline assignment: CDR1 MNHEY and CDR2 SVGEGT. The CDR3 has 15 amino acids. The V and J ends lost 6 bases and 1 base respectively, with 10 bases between them. The sequenced sample was whole blood, obtained in connection with sensitization to the hapten diphenylcyclopropenone (DPC). This sequence originates from a man aged 18 to 30 with alopecia areata. Some clones in this sample may be carry-over from other donors' samples. This chain links TRBV6-2 or TRBV6-3 with TRBJ2-6, with D unresolved. CDR3 DNA sequence: TGTGCCAGCAGAGATCCAACATCTGGGGCCAACGTCCTGACTTTC. It specifies CASRDPTSGANVLTF.